This passage covers 29 T cell receptor beta chains from one sample sequenced in a study of shared clonotypes between healthy human individuals (dated by TCRdb to between 2020 and 2021). The library was obtained by the immunoSEQ multiplex PCR assay. Imported from immuneACCESS, the table was reduced by TCRdb to in-frame sequences with V and J called. These copies leave out some clones; in studies compared against another copy, an unresolved V gene accounts for under half, and the cause of the remainder is not known. A total of approximately 2,000,000 clones appear in this sample, approximately 92% of them only once. The top ten hold under 2% of the sample. CD8 naive samples were obtained by positive selection for CCR7 among CD45RO-negative cells, yielding a CD45RA+CCR7+ population from which TemRA cells were excluded. The sequenced sample consisted of naive CD8+ T cells from PBMCs. The cell subset or site label for this specimen denotes: CD45RA+CCR7+. The source of these receptors is a young man in good health. Some clones in this sample may be carry-over from other donors' samples.

The gene calls are TRBV5-1 and TRBJ2-7, with unresolved D. CDR3 size: 17 residues. Trimming stripped 0 bases from V and 5 bases from J, with 21 bases between. Germline values: CDR1 SGHRS, CDR2 YFSETQ. CDR3 sequence: CASSLASRASNWNEQYF. CDR3 bases: TGCGCCAGCAGCTTGGCTTCCCGGGCCTCAAATTGGAACGAGCAGTACTTC. Complete variable domain (other parts from reference TRBV5-1 and TRBJ2-7): KAGVTQTPRYLIKTRGQQVTLSCSPISGHRSVSWYQQTPGQGLQFLFEYFSETQRNKGNFPGRFSGRQFSNSRSEMNVSTLELGDSALYLCASSLASRASNWNEQYFGPGTRLTVT.

This chain connects TRBV4-3 to TRBJ1-1; D is unclear. Per germline, CDR1 LGHNA and CDR2 YSLEER. Trimming took 1 base from V and 1 from J, leaving 10 bases between them. The CDR3 extends over 15 amino acids. CDR3 nucleotides: TGCGCCAGCAGCCAAGGGTCCGTGGGGAACACTGAAGCTTTCTTT. Its translation is CASSQGSVGNTEAFF.

V usage is TRBV9 and J usage is TRBJ1-1; D ambiguous. Trimming left V 4 bases short and J 1 base short, with 14 bases between. CDR1 and CDR2 (germline): SGDLS, YYNGEE. The CDR3 contains 15 residues. The CDR3 DNA reads as TGTGCCAGCAGCCCCTCGGCGGGCAGGAACACTGAAGCTTTCTTT. It specifies CASSPSAGRNTEAFF.

This clone was counted a single time. Different DNA sequences within this sample yield the same CDR3. The genes are TRBV6-1 and TRBJ2-7; D uncertain. The length of the CDR3 is 11 residues. Germline CDR1 reads MNHNS; CDR2 reads SASEGT. V gave up 6 bases and J gave up 1 base, with 4 bases separating them. CDR3 region: CASRESYEQYF. The CDR3, as DNA: TGTGCCAGCAGGGAGTCCTACGAGCAGTACTTC.

J is TRBJ1-4 and V is TRBV27, with D possibly TRBD1 on 6 matching bases. The CDR3 has 14 residues. The ends were cut back, 3 bases at V and 6 bases at J, with 11 bases in the middle. CDR1 MNHEY and CDR2 SMNVEV come from the germline V gene (reference sequence). The DNA for the CDR3 is TGTGCCAGCAGTTTTCAAGGGGGGGATGAAAAACTGTTTTTT. This translates into CASSFQGGDEKLFF.

This rearrangement joins TRBV27 to TRBJ2-6, with D perhaps TRBD1 (5 bases). Germline CDR1 is MNHEY and CDR2 is SMNVEV (reference sequence). The CDR3 length is 13 residues. V gave up 2 bases and J gave up 11 bases, with 10 bases separating them. CDR3 region: CASSLMGPHVLTF. CDR3 sequence (DNA): TGTGCCAGCAGTTTAATGGGGCCCCACGTCCTGACTTTC.

This chain connects TRBV28 to TRBJ2-1; 9 bases align to TRBD2. CDR3 length: 15 amino acids. CDR1 and CDR2 from the germline V gene are MDHEN and SYDVKM. J gave up 8 bases and V 3 bases, and 8 bases lay outside the gene matches. CDR3 loop: CASSFISGRGDEQFF. The CDR3 bases are TGTGCCAGCAGTTTCATTAGCGGGAGAGGCGATGAGCAGTTCTTC.

This chain uses TRBV7-2 with TRBJ1-1; D remains ambiguous. This CDR3 is built from 13 residues. Trimming left V 3 bases short and J 10 bases short, with 15 bases between. Germline CDR1 and CDR2: SGHTA and FQGNSA. CDR3 protein: CASSLTSSGRAFF. In DNA form, the CDR3 reads TGTGCCAGCAGCTTGACCAGCTCTGGTAGAGCTTTCTTT.

The rearrangement joins TRBV28 to TRBJ2-7; TRBD2 is a possible D gene (6 bases). The V end was cut by 3 bases, the J end by 6 bases, with 15 bases between. Per germline, CDR1 MDHEN and CDR2 SYDVKM. This CDR3 has 14 amino acids. The CDR3 sequence is CASSFPREASEQYF. DNA of the CDR3: TGTGCCAGCAGTTTCCCTAGGGAGGCGAGCGAGCAGTACTTC.

V is TRBV19 and J is TRBJ2-1, with D possibly being TRBD2 (6 bases). The CDR3 is 15 residues long. The germline gives CDR1 LNHDA, CDR2 SQIVND (reference sequence). V was cut by 3 bases and J by 3 bases, with 12 bases left in between. This CDR3 reads CASSIVDSGYNEQFF. CDR3 in DNA: TGTGCCAGTAGTATTGTTGATAGCGGCTACAATGAGCAGTTCTTC. The full variable domain, in which reference TRBV19 and TRBJ2-1 provide the parts outside the CDR3, is DGGITQSPKYLFRKEGQNVTLSCEQNLNHDAMYWYRQDPGQGLRLIYYSQIVNDFQKGDIAEGYSVSREKKESFPLTVTSAQKNPTAFYLCASSIVDSGYNEQFFGPGTRLTVL.

A single count supports this clone. The V call is TRBV10-3, the J call TRBJ2-2; TRBD1 matches 9 bases. V trimming: 3 bases; J trimming: 2 bases; junction bases outside the gene matches: 7. Germline CDR1 ENHRY, CDR2 SYGVKD. The CDR3 sequence is 17 residues long. CDR3 sequence (DNA): TGTGCCATCAGTGACGCCCGGGACAGGGTCAACACCGGGGAGCTGTTTTTT. Encoded protein: CAISDARDRVNTGELFF.

The gene calls are TRBV28 and TRBJ2-3, with TRBD1 matching over 8 bases. The CDR3 is made up of 15 amino acids. Unmatched junction bases numbered 9, after V lost 6 bases and J lost 4 bases. Germline V gene sequence: CDR1 MDHEN, CDR2 SYDVKM. CDR3 sequence (DNA): TGTGCCAGCAGCCGCAGGGGGCTGGTAGCAGATACGCAGTATTTT. This translates into CASSRRGLVADTQYF.

This clone was detected once. V is TRBV29-1 and J is TRBJ1-4, with D perhaps matching TRBD1 (6 bases). CDR1 SQVTM and CDR2 ANQGSEA come from the germline V gene. This CDR3 is built from 14 residues. With 6 bases removed from V and 2 bases from J, the gap between germline ends came to 13 bases. CDR3 in DNA: TGCAGCGTCCTGGGGGGGGGCACTAATGAAAAACTGTTTTTT. This gives the protein CSVLGGGTNEKLFF.

The chain links TRBV19 to TRBJ2-7, with a weak D call TRBD1 (6 bases). The CDR3 is 19 residues long. CDR1 and CDR2 (germline): LNHDA, SQIVND (reference sequence). Trimming pared 5 bases from V and 5 bases from J, leaving 31 bases between. CDR3: CASSPVVGTGFNGHNEQYF. CDR3 DNA: TGTGCCAGTAGTCCAGTAGTGGGAACAGGGTTCAACGGTCACAACGAGCAGTACTTC.

V gene TRBV7-9 combines with J gene TRBJ2-7; a weak D match, TRBD1 (6 bases). V gave up 2 bases and J gave up 6 bases, with 14 bases separating them. CDR1 SEHNR and CDR2 FQNEAQ come from the germline V gene (reference sequence). The CDR3 spans 14 residues. Written as DNA, the CDR3 is TGTGCCAGCAGCTTATCCGGGACACTCATCGAGCAGTACTTC. This gives the protein CASSLSGTLIEQYF.

The chain recombines TRBV4-3 with TRBJ2-7; 11 bases agree with TRBD2. The ends lost 0 bases at V and 1 base at J; junction bases unmatched: 8. CDR3 length: 18 residues. Germline lookup yields CDR1 LGHNA and CDR2 YSLEER. CDR3: CASSQEQLAGEGSYEQYF. As DNA, the CDR3 is TGCGCCAGCAGCCAAGAACAACTAGCGGGAGAGGGGTCCTACGAGCAGTACTTC.

The V call is TRBV29-1, the J call TRBJ2-6; D is ambiguous. The CDR3 loop spans 15 amino acids. V dropped 0 bases and J dropped 2 bases, with 8 bases sitting between them. Germline-derived CDR1 and CDR2 are SQVTM and ANQGSEA. The CDR3 DNA follows: TGCAGCGTTGAAGAATCGACACCTGGGGCCAACGTCCTGACTTTC. This translates into CSVEESTPGANVLTF.

This rearrangement joins TRBV19 to TRBJ1-5; 7 nucleotides agree with TRBD1. The germline gives CDR1 LNHDA, CDR2 SQIVND (reference sequence). The CDR3 has 16 amino acids. V gave up 5 bases and J gave up 4 bases; unmatched junction bases: 11. The CDR3 is CASSDASQGTNQPQHF. The CDR3 DNA reads as TGTGCCAGTAGTGACGCCTCACAGGGGACAAATCAGCCCCAGCATTTT.

The table lists this clone with a count of one. V usage is TRBV7-9 and J usage is TRBJ2-2; 7 bases match TRBD1. The CDR3 sequence is 16 residues long. The V gene end was trimmed by 4 bases and the J gene end by 1 base; junction bases not matched to a gene: 6. Germline V lookup: CDR1 SEHNR, CDR2 FQNEAQ (reference sequence). CDR3 DNA sequence: TGTGCCAGCAGCTCCCGGGACAGAGTGAACACCGGGGAGCTGTTTTTT. This translates into CASSSRDRVNTGELFF.

This chain joins TRBV4-3 and TRBJ1-5; 7 bases agree with TRBD1. Germline CDR1 and CDR2: LGHNA and YSLEER. The CDR3 sequence is 15 residues long. V gave up 4 bases and J gave up 6 bases; unmatched junction bases: 9. CDR3 amino acids: CASSPYRDRSQPQHF. The CDR3 region has the DNA TGCGCCAGCAGCCCATACCGGGACAGAAGTCAGCCCCAGCATTTT.

The genes are TRBV28 and TRBJ2-2; TRBD2 matches at 8 bases. CDR1 and CDR2 from the germline V gene are MDHEN and SYDVKM. After removal of 6 bases from V and 6 bases from J, the junction contained 12 bases not matched to a gene. The CDR3 runs 16 residues. The CDR3 DNA reads as TGTGCCAGCAGCCAGCGAGGCGGGAGGTTTGCCGGGGAGCTGTTTTTT. This codes for CASSQRGGRFAGELFF.

The genes are TRBV28 and TRBJ2-6; D possibly corresponds to TRBD2 (5 bases). This CDR3 comprises 22 residues. Germline CDR1 is MDHEN and CDR2 is SYDVKM. V lost 3 bases and J 0 bases, leaving 27 bases between the germline ends. CDR3 amino acids: CASSFRAWRGIDRNSGANVLTF. CDR3 nucleotides: TGTGCCAGCAGTTTTAGGGCGTGGCGAGGGATCGATCGAAACTCTGGGGCCAACGTCCTGACTTTC.

The chain joins TRBV5-5 to TRBJ2-1; D may be TRBD2 (5 bases). The germline V and J ends were trimmed by 4 bases and 7 bases, with 15 bases remaining between them. Germline values: CDR1 SGHKS, CDR2 YYEKEE (reference sequence). The CDR3 runs 14 residues. Here the CDR3 DNA reads TGTGCCAGCAGCACTCTGGTACTAGTGAATGAGCAGTTCTTC. Protein product: CASSTLVLVNEQFF.

A single count supports this clone. This chain uses TRBV29-1 with TRBJ2-7; possibly TRBD1 or TRBD2 for D (5 bases each). Germline CDR1 is SQVTM and CDR2 is ANQGSEA. V was pared by 2 bases and J by 3 bases, with 11 bases between. The CDR3 runs 13 residues. CDR3 bases: TGCAGCGTTGAACAGGGAGCCGACTACGAGCAGTACTTC. Its translation is CSVEQGADYEQYF.

V is TRBV5-1 and J is TRBJ1-1, with 10 bases matching TRBD1. CDR3 length equals 17 residues. With V trimmed by 4 bases and J by 2 bases, 11 bases remained unmatched. The germline gives CDR1 SGHRS, CDR2 YFSETQ. The CDR3 DNA follows: TGCGCCAGCAGCCCCACCGGGACAGGGGAAGGAAACACTGAAGCTTTCTTT. Protein sequence: CASSPTGTGEGNTEAFF.

The DNA of the CDR3 is TGTGCCAGCAGCGACTTACTAGCGGAAACCACAGATACGCAGTATTTT. This sequence encodes CASSDLLAETTDTQYF. J is TRBJ2-3 and V is TRBV7-9; TRBD2 matches 8 bases. The CDR3 runs to 16 residues. Trimming took 5 bases from V and 2 from J; bases not matched to a gene: 9. Germline V CDR1 and CDR2: SEHNR, FQNEAQ (reference sequence).

The genes are TRBV29-1 and TRBJ2-7; D not certain. Germline lookup yields CDR1 SQVTM and CDR2 ANQGSEA. V lost 3 bases to trimming and J lost 6 bases, with 9 bases between them. CDR3 length: 11 amino acids. The CDR3 protein is CSVEAGREQYF. CDR3 DNA sequence: TGCAGCGTTGAGGCCGGGCGCGAGCAGTACTTC.

This rearrangement joins TRBV27 to TRBJ2-2; 8 bases match TRBD2. The J segment lost 4 bases and the V segment lost 2 bases, leaving 6 bases of the junction unmatched. This CDR3 contains 16 residues. Per the germline V gene, CDR1 is MNHEY and CDR2 is SMNVEV (reference sequence). Here the CDR3 reads CASSLGVAGLTGELFF. For the CDR3, the DNA is TGTGCCAGCAGTTTAGGAGTAGCGGGACTCACCGGGGAGCTGTTTTTT.

This chain joins TRBV11-2 and TRBJ1-4; D possibly corresponds to TRBD1 (5 bases). Germline CDR1 SGHAT, CDR2 FQNNGV. This CDR3 has 17 residues. With 1 base removed from V and 3 bases from J, the gap between germline ends came to 15 bases. The DNA of the CDR3 is TGTGCCAGCAGCTTAGGACCCAGGGTCTGGTCTAATGAAAAACTGTTTTTT. The encoded protein is CASSLGPRVWSNEKLFF. Drawing the rest from reference TRBV11-2 and TRBJ1-4, the complete variable domain is EAGVAQSPRYKIIEKRQSVAFWCNPISGHATLYWYQQILGQGPKLLIQFQNNGVVDDSQLPKDRFSAERLKGVDSTLKIQPAKLEDSAVYLCASSLGPRVWSNEKLFFGSGTQLSVL.